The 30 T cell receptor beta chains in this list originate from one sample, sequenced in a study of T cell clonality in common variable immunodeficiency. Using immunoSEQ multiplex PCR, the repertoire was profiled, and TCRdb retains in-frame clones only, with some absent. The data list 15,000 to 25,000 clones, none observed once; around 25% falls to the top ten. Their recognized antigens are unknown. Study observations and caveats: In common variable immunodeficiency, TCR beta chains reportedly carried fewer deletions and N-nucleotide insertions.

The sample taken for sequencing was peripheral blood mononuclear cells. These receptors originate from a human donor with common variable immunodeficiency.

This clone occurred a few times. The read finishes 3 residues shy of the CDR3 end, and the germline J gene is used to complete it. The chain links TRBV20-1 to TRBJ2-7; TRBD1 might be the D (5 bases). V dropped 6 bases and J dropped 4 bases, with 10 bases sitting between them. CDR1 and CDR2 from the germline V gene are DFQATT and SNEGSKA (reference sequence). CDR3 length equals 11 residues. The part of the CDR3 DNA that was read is TGCAGTGCCGCCCCAGGGTACGAG. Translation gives CSAAPGYE. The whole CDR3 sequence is CSAAPGYEQYF.

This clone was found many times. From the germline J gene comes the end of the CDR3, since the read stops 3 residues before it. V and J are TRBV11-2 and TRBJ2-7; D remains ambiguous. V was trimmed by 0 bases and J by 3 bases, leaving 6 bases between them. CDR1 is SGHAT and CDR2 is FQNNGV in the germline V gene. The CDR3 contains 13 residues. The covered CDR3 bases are TGTGCCAGCAGCTTAGAGTCTCTCTACGAG. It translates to CASSLESLYE. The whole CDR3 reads CASSLESLYEQYF. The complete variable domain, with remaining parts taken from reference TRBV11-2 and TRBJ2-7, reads EAGVAQSPRYKIIEKRQSVAFWCNPISGHATLYWYQQILGQGPKLLIQFQNNGVVDDSQLPKDRFSAERLKGVDSTLKIQPAKLEDSAVYLCASSLESLYEQYFGPGTRLTVT.

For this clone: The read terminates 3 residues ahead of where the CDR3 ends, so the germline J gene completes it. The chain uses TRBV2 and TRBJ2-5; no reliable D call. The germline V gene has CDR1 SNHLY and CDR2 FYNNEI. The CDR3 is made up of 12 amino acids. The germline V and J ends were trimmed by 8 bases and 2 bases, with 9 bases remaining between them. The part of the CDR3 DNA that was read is TGTGCCAGCGCAAGGGTTCAAGAGACC. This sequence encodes CASARVQET. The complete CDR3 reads CASARVQETQYF.

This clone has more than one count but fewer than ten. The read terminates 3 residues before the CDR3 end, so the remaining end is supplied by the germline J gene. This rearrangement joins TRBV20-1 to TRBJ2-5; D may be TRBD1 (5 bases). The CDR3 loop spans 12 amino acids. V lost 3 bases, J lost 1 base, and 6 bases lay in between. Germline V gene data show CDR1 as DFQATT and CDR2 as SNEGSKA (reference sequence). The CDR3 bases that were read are TGCAGTGCTAGGACAGCCCAAGAGACC. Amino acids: CSARTAQET. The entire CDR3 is CSARTAQETQYF.

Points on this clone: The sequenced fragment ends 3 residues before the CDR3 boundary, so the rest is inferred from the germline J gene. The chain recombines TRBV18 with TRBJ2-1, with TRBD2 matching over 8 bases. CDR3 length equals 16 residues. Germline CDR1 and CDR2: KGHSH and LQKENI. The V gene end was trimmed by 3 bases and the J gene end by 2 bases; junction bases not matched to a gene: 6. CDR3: CASSPRSGSTYNEQFF. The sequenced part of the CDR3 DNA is TGTGCCAGCTCACCCCGCAGCGGGAGTACCTACAATGAG.

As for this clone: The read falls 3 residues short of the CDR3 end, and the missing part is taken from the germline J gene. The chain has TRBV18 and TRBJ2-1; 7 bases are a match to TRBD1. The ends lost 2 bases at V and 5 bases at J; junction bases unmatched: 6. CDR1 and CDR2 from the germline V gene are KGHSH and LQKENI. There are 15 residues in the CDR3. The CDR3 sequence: CASSPGRGPNNEQFF. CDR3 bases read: TGTGCCAGCTCACCAGGTAGGGGGCCGAACAATGAG.

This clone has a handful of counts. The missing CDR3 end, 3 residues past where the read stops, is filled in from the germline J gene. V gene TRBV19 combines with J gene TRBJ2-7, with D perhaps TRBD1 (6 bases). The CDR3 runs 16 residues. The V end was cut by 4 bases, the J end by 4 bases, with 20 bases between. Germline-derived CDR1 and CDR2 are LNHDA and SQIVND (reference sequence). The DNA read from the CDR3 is TGTGCCAGTAGTAACTGGGCGGACAGCCAGCGTTACGAG. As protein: CASSNWADSQRYE. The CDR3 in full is CASSNWADSQRYEQYF.

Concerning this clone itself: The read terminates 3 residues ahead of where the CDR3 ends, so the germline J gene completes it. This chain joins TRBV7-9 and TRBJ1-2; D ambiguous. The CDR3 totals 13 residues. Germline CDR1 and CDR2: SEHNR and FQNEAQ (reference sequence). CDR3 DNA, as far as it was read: TGTGCCAGCAGCTTAGTAGGAGGGTTGGAC. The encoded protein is CASSLVGGLD. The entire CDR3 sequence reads CASSLVGGLDYTF.

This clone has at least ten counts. CDR3 loop: CASSQERGALFEQYF. The CDR3 bases that were read are TGCGCCAGCAGCCAAGAAAGGGGCGCTCTATTCGAG. The chain joins TRBV4-1 to TRBJ2-7, with D tentatively TRBD1 (5 bases). The CDR3 end lies 3 residues beyond the end of the read and is filled in from the germline J gene. Between the trimmed V and J ends, which lost 0 bases and 6 bases, there was a span of 15 bases. The germline V gene has CDR1 MGHRA and CDR2 YSYEKL. This CDR3 contains 15 residues.

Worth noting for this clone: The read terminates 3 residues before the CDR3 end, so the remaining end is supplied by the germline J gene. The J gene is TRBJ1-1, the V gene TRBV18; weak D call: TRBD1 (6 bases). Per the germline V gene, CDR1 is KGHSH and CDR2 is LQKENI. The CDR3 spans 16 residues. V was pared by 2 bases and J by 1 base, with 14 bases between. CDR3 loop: CASSPWDTNWNTEAFF. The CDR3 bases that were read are TGTGCCAGCTCACCATGGGACACCAACTGGAACACTGAA. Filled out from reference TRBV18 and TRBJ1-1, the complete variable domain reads NAGVMQNPRHLVRRRGQEARLRCSPMKGHSHVYWYRQLPEEGLKFMVYLQKENIIDESGMPKERFSAEFPKEGPSILRIQQVVRGDSAAYFCASSPWDTNWNTEAFFGQGTRLTVV.

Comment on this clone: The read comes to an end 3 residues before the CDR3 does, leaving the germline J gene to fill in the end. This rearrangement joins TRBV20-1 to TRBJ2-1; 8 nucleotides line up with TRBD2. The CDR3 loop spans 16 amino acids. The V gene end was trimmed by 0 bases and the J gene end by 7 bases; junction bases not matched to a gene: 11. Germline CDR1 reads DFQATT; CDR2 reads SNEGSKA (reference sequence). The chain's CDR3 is CSARDPTGGPGNEQFF. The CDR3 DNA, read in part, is TGCAGTGCTAGAGATCCAACGGGGGGGCCGGGGAATGAG.

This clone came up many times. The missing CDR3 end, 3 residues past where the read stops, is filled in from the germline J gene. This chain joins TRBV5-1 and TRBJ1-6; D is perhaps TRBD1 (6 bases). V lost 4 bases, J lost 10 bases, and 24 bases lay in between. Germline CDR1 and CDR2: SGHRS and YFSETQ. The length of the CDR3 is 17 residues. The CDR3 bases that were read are TGCGCCAGCAGCCATTACCAAGTGGGCCAGGGGTTCTCACCC. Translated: CASSHYQVGQGFSP. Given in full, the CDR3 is CASSHYQVGQGFSPLHF.

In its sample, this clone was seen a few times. This CDR3 reads CASTLAGETQYF. CDR3 DNA, as far as it was read: TGCGCCAGCACATTAGCGGGAGAGACC. The gene calls are TRBV10-2 and TRBJ2-5, with TRBD2 identical over 7 bases. The read halts 3 residues ahead of the CDR3 end, with the missing end drawn from the germline J gene. The CDR3 is made up of 12 amino acids. CDR1 and CDR2 from the germline V gene are WSHSY and SAAADI. V dropped 7 bases and J dropped 4; count of bases not matched to a gene: 3.

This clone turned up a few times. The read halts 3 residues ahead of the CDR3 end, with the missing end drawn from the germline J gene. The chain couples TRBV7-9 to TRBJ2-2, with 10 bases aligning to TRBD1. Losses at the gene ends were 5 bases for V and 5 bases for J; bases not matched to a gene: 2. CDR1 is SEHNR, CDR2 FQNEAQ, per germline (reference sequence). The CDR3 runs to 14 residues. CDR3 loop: CASSGQGETGELFF. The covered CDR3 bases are TGTGCCAGCAGCGGACAGGGGGAAACCGGGGAG.

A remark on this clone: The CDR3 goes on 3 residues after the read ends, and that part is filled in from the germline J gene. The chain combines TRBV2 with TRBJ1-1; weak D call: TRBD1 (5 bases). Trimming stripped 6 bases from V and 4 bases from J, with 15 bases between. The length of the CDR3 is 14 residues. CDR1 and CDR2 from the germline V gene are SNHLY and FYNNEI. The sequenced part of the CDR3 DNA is TGTGCCAGCAGGGACACGGCAGGGCCCACTGAA. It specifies CASRDTAGPTE. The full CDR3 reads CASRDTAGPTEAFF.

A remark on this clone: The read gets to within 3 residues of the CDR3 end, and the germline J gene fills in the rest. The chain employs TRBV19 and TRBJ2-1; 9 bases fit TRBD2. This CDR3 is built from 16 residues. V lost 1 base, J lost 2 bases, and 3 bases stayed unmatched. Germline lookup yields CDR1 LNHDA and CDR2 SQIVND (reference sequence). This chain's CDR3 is CASSIVSSGAYNEQFF. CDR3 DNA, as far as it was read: TGTGCCAGTAGTATAGTCTCTAGCGGGGCCTACAATGAG.

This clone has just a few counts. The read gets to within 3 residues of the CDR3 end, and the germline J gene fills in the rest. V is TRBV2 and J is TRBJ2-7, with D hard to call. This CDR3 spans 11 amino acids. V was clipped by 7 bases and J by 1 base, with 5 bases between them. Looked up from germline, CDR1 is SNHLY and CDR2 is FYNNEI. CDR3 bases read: TGTGCCAGCACCAAATCCTACGAG. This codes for CASTKSYE. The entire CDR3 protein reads CASTKSYEQYF.

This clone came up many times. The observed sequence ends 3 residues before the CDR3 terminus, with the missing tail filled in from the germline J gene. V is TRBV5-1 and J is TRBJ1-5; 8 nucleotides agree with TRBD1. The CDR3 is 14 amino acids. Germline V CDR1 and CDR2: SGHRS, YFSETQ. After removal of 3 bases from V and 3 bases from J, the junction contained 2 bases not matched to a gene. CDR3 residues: CASSWTGLNQPQHF. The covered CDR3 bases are TGCGCCAGCAGCTGGACAGGGCTCAATCAGCCC.

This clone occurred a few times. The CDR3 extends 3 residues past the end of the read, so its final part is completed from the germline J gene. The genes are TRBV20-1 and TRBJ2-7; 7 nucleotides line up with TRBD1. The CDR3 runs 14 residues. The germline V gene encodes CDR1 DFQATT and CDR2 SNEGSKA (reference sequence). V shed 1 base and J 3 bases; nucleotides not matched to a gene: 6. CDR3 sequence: CSARGGGQFYEQYF. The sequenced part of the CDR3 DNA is TGCAGTGCTAGAGGAGGGGGCCAGTTCTACGAG.

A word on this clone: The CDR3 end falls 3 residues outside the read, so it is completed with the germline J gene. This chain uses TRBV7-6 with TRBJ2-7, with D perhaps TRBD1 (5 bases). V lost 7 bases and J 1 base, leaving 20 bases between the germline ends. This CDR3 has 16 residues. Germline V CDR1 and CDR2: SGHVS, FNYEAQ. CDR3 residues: CASISIDSKMSYEQYF. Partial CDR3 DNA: TGTGCCAGCATCTCTATAGACAGTAAGATGTCCTACGAG. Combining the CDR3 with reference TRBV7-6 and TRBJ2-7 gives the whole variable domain GAGVSQSPRYKVTKRGQDVALRCDPISGHVSLYWYRQALGQGPEFLTYFNYEAQQDKSGLPNDRFSAERPEGSISTLTIQRTEQRDSAMYRCASISIDSKMSYEQYFGPGTRLTVT.

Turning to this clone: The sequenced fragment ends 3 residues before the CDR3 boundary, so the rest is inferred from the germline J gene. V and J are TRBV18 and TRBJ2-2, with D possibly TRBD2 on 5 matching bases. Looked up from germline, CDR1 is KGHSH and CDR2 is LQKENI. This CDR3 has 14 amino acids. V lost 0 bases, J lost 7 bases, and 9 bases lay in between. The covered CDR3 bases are TGTGCCAGCTCACCACCCGGGGAGATCGGGGAG. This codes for CASSPPGEIGE. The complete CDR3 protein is CASSPPGEIGELFF.

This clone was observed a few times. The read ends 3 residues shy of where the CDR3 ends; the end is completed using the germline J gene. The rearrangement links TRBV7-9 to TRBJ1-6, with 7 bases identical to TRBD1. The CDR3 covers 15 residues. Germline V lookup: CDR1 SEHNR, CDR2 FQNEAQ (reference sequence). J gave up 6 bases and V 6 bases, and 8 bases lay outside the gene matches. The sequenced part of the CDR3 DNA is TGTGCCAGCAGGGGTTCGGGACAGATTAATTCACCC. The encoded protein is CASRGSGQINSP. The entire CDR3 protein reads CASRGSGQINSPLHF.

The CDR3 here is CASSLGTGVTYGYTF. Partial CDR3 DNA: TGTGCCAGCAGCTTAGGGACAGGGGTAACCTATGGC. The chain employs TRBV7-9 and TRBJ1-2; 9 positions match TRBD1. The sequence runs out 3 residues before the end of the CDR3; the remainder is reconstructed from the germline J gene. The germline gives CDR1 SEHNR, CDR2 FQNEAQ (reference sequence). The CDR3 consists of 15 residues. V lost 1 base, J lost 4 bases, and 4 bases stayed unmatched.

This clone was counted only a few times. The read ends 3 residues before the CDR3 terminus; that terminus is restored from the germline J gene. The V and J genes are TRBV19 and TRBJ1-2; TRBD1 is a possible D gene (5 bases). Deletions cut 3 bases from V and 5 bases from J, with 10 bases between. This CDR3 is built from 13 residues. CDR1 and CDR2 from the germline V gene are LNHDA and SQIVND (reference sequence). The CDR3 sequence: CASSIRVWYGYTF. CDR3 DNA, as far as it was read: TGTGCCAGTAGTATCAGGGTTTGGTATGGC.

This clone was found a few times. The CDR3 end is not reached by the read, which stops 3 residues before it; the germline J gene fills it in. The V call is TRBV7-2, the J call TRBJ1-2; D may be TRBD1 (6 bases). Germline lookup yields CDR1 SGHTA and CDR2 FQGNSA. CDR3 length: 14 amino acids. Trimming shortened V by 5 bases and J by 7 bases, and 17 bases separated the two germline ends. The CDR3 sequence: CASSVSPGTSGYTF. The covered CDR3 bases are TGTGCCAGCAGCGTATCACCCGGGACATCTGGC.

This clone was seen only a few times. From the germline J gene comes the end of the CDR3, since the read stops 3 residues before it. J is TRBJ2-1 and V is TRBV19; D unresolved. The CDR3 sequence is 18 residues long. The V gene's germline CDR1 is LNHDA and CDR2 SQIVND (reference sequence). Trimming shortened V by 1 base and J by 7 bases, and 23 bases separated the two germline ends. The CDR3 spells CASSIGYQVIRGKNEQFF. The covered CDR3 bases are TGTGCCAGTAGTATAGGCTACCAGGTGATAAGAGGAAAGAATGAG.

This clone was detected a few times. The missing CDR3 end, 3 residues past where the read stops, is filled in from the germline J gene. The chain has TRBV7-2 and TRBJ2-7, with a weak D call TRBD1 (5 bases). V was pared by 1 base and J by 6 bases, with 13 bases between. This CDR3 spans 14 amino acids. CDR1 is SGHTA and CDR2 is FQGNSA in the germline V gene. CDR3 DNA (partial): TGTGCCAGCAGCTTAGTGGCAGGGCCGGGCGAG. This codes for CASSLVAGPGE. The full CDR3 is CASSLVAGPGEQYF.

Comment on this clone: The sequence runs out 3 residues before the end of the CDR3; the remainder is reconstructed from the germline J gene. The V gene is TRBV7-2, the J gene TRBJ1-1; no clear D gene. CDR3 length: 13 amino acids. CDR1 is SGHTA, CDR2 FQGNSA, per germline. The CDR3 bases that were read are TGTGCCAGCAGCTTCCTAATCCGGGGAGAC. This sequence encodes CASSFLIRGD. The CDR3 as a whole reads CASSFLIRGDAFF.

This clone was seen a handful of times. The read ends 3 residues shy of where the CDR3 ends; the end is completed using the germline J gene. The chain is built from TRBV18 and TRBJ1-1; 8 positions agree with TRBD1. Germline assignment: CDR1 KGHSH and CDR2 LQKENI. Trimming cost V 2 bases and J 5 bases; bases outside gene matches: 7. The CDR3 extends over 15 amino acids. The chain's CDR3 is CASSPITGGETEAFF. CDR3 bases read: TGTGCCAGCTCACCAATCACAGGGGGTGAGACTGAA.

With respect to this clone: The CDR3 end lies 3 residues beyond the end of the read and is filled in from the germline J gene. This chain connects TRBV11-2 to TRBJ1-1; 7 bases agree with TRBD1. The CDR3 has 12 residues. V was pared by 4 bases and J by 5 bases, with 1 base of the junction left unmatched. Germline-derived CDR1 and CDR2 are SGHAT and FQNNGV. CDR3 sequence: CASSSTGTEAFF. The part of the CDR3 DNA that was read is TGTGCCAGCAGCTCGACAGGGACTGAA.